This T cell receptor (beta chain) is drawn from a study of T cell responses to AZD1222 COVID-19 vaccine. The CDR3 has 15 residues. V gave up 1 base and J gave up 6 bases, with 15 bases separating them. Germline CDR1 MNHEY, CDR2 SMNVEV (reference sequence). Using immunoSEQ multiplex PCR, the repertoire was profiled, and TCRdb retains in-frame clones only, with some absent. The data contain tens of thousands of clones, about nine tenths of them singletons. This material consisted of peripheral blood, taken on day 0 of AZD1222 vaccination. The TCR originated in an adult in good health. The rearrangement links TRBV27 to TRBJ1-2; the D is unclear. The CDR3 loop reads CASSLYRPTQDGYTF. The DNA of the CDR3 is TGTGCCAGCAGTTTATACAGACCGACCCAAGATGGCTACACCTTC.